The 18 T cell receptor beta chains below all came from one sample that was sequenced in a study of T cell changes during pregnancy in multiple sclerosis. The method was immunoSEQ multiplex PCR; TCRdb's version includes in-frame clones alone and lacks a portion of them. The sample has around 34,000 clones; over 75% are singletons. The source material was CD8+ T cells from peripheral blood mononuclear cells, sampled in the first trimester of pregnancy. The receptors here all came from a female donor with multiple sclerosis, enrolled in a pregnancy study.

The V and J genes are TRBV1 and TRBJ2-7; the table names TRBD2, a call not compared with the DNA. TRBV1 is flagged as a pseudogene. The CDR3 has 16 residues. The CDR3 loop reads CTSSRGLAGVPYEQYF. The CDR3 DNA follows: TGCACCAGCAGCCGCGGACTAGCGGGCGTTCCCTACGAGCAGTACTTC.

The DNA of the CDR3 is TGTGCCAGCAGCTCCGGACTAGGGCACACAGATACGCAGTATTTT. Its protein is CASSSGLGHTDTQYF. V and J are TRBV7-9 and TRBJ2-3, with TRBD2 matching over 7 bases. The CDR3 runs to 15 residues. Germline trimming cut 4 bases from V and 2 bases from J; bases unmatched to any gene: 6. Germline CDR1 is SEHNR and CDR2 is FQNEAQ (reference sequence). The full variable domain, with the rest looked up from reference TRBV7-9 and TRBJ2-3, is DTGVSQNPRHKITKRGQNVTFRCDPISEHNRLYWYRQTLGQGPEFLTYFQNEAQLEKSRLLSDRFSAERPKGSFSTLEIQRTEQGDSAMYLCASSSGLGHTDTQYFGPGTRLTVL.

The table lists this clone with a count of one. The chain has TRBV27 and TRBJ1-1; TRBD1 is a possible D gene (6 bases). Per germline, CDR1 MNHEY and CDR2 SMNVEV (reference sequence). CDR3 length: 16 residues. V was pared by 6 bases and J by 3 bases, with 20 bases between. In nucleotides, the CDR3 is TGTGCCAGCAGCCGGTACCAAACAGGGCCCGACACTGAAGCTTTCTTT. This codes for CASSRYQTGPDTEAFF.

This rearrangement joins TRBV4-2 to TRBJ1-2; TRBD1 aligns across 7 bases. This CDR3 has 15 amino acids. In germline, CDR1 is LGHNA, CDR2 YNFKEQ. The junction had 3 bases not matched to a gene; V was cut back by 0 bases and J by 2 bases. The CDR3 DNA is TGTGCCAGCAGCCAAGACCTGGGACAGAACTATGGCTACACCTTC. Amino acids: CASSQDLGQNYGYTF.

The chain has TRBV15 and TRBJ2-7; TRBD1 aligns across 10 bases. After removal of 0 bases from V and 5 bases from J, the junction contained 7 bases not matched to a gene. CDR1 LNHNV and CDR2 YYDKDF come from the germline V gene (reference sequence). The CDR3 is 16 residues long. Written as DNA, the CDR3 is TGTGCCACCAGCAGAGATCTGGGGACAGGGGCCCACGAGCAGTACTTC. Residues: CATSRDLGTGAHEQYF.

The J gene is TRBJ2-7, the V gene TRBV7-3; 9 positions match TRBD1. CDR1 SGHTA and CDR2 FQGTGA come from the germline V gene. Trimming took 5 bases from V and 2 from J; bases not matched to a gene: 4. The CDR3 extends over 14 amino acids. The CDR3 nucleotides read TGTGCCAGCAGCCCGGGACAGGGACCCTACGAGCAGTACTTC. Amino acids: CASSPGQGPYEQYF.

The chain joins TRBV11-2 to TRBJ2-3, with D perhaps TRBD2 (6 bases). The germline V gene has CDR1 SGHAT and CDR2 FQNNGV. V lost 6 bases and J 8 bases, leaving 18 bases between the germline ends. The CDR3 length is 14 residues. The CDR3 sequence is CASRPDYQPGTQYF. CDR3 coding DNA: TGTGCCAGCAGGCCGGACTATCAACCTGGTACGCAGTATTTT.

CDR3: CASCRDYDAGELFF. The CDR3 DNA reads as TGTGCCAGCTGCCGGGACTATGACGCCGGGGAGCTGTTTTTT. The rearrangement joins TRBV27 to TRBJ2-2; 7 nucleotides match TRBD2. V shed 8 bases and J 6 bases; nucleotides not matched to a gene: 9. The length of the CDR3 is 14 residues. Germline V gene lookup returns CDR1 MNHEY and CDR2 SMNVEV (reference sequence).

The genes are TRBV13 and TRBJ1-3, with 9 bases fitting TRBD1. Losses at the gene ends were 4 bases for V and 3 bases for J; bases not matched to a gene: 7. CDR1 and CDR2 from the germline V gene are PRHDT and FYEKMQ (reference sequence). This CDR3 contains 16 residues. The CDR3 DNA sequence: TGTGCCAGCAGCTCCAGGACAGGGGATGGTGGAAACACCATATATTTT. This translates into CASSSRTGDGGNTIYF.

The genes are TRBV19 and TRBJ2-7; 7 nucleotides match TRBD2. The CDR3 spans 14 residues. The germline V gene encodes CDR1 LNHDA and CDR2 SQIVND (reference sequence). V lost 8 bases, J lost 6 bases, and 13 bases stayed unmatched. The CDR3 DNA reads as TGTGCCAGTGGGGGGGGGACTTTCGGCGCCGAGCAGTACTTC. Translation gives CASGGGTFGAEQYF.

J is TRBJ1-4 and V is TRBV7-9; 7 bases are a match to TRBD1. V lost 5 bases, J lost 7 bases, and 16 bases stayed unmatched. This CDR3 comprises 17 residues. From germline, CDR1 is SEHNR and CDR2 FQNEAQ (reference sequence). The DNA for the CDR3 is TGTGCCAGCAGCGCCACCGGGACAGCCAGAGTGGGTGAAAAACTGTTTTTT. Its translation: CASSATGTARVGEKLFF.

This clone has more than one count but fewer than ten. The CDR3 reads CASDKSAEDTQYF. The CDR3 DNA reads TGTGCCAGCGATAAGTCGGCGGAGGATACGCAGTATTTT. This rearrangement joins TRBV6-1 to TRBJ2-3, with no clear D. Per germline, CDR1 MNHNS and CDR2 SASEGT. V gave up 8 bases and J gave up 6 bases, with 15 bases separating them. This CDR3 comprises 13 residues.

This clone rates as medium-sized. The chain is built from TRBV19 and TRBJ1-1; D is unclear. In germline, CDR1 is LNHDA, CDR2 SQIVND (reference sequence). The V end lost 7 bases, the J end lost 2 bases, and 14 bases lay between the germline ends. This CDR3 is built from 14 residues. CDR3: CASTKILPNTEAFF. The CDR3 DNA sequence: TGTGCCAGTACTAAAATCCTACCCAACACTGAAGCTTTCTTT.

V usage is TRBV7-9 and J usage is TRBJ1-5; D unresolved. This CDR3 has 15 residues. CDR1 and CDR2 (germline): SEHNR, FQNEAQ (reference sequence). V was trimmed by 5 bases and J by 2 bases, leaving 13 bases between them. Written as DNA, the CDR3 is TGTGCCAGCAGCCCTAGCCCGACGGGCAATCAGCCCCAGCATTTT. Encoded protein: CASSPSPTGNQPQHF.

This chain links TRBV2 with TRBJ1-1; TRBD1 agrees at 7 bases. The CDR3 spans 13 residues. V shed 6 bases and J 1 base; nucleotides not matched to a gene: 2. CDR1 and CDR2 (germline): SNHLY, FYNNEI. The CDR3 spells CASSGTANTEAFF. DNA of the CDR3: TGTGCCAGCAGCGGGACAGCGAACACTGAAGCTTTCTTT.

The chain couples TRBV6-7 to TRBJ2-1, with a weak D call TRBD2 (5 bases). Being an ORF, TRBV6-7 has a function that is uncertain. V lost 1 base to trimming and J lost 6 bases, with 19 bases between them. CDR3 length equals 17 residues. CDR3 sequence (DNA): TGTGCCAGCAGTTACTTGGGCCCGGCGTCCGCGGGCAATGAGCAGTTCTTC. It is translated as CASSYLGPASAGNEQFF.

This chain connects TRBV27 to TRBJ2-5; TRBD2 aligns across 11 bases. The CDR3 spans 16 residues. The ends lost 5 bases at V and 1 base at J; junction bases unmatched: 6. Germline V gene lookup returns CDR1 MNHEY and CDR2 SMNVEV (reference sequence). The chain's CDR3 is CASSTLAGDLQETQYF. DNA of the CDR3: TGTGCCAGCAGTACACTAGCGGGAGACCTCCAAGAGACCCAGTACTTC.

The chain has TRBV18 and TRBJ2-7; weak D call: TRBD2 (6 bases). Per germline, CDR1 KGHSH and CDR2 LQKENI. Trimming removed 5 bases from V and 0 bases from J, with 11 bases in between. The CDR3 covers 14 residues. The CDR3 is CASSGTGSSYEQYF. In DNA, the CDR3 is TGTGCCAGCTCAGGGACTGGGAGCTCCTACGAGCAGTACTTC.